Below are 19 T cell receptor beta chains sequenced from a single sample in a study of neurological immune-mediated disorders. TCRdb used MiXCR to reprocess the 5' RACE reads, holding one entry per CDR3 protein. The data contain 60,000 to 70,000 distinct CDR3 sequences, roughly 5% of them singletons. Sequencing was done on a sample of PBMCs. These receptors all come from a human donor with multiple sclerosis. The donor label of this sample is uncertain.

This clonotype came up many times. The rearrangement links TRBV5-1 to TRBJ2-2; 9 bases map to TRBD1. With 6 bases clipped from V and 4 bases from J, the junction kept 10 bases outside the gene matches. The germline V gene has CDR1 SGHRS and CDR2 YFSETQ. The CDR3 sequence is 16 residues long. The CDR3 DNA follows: TGCGCCAGCACCAGACCGGGGACAGGGAGCACCGGGGAGCTGTTTTTT. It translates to CASTRPGTGSTGELFF. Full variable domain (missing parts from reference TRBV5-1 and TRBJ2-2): KAGVTQTPRYLIKTRGQQVTLSCSPISGHRSVSWYQQTPGQGLQFLFEYFSETQRNKGNFPGRFSGRQFSNSRSEMNVSTLELGDSALYLCASTRPGTGSTGELFFGEGSRLTVL.

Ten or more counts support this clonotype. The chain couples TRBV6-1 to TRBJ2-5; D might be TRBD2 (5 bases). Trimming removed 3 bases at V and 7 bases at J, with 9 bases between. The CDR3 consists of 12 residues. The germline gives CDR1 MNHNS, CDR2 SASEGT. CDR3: CASSELRVTQYF. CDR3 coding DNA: TGTGCCAGCAGTGAGCTGAGGGTGACCCAGTACTTC.

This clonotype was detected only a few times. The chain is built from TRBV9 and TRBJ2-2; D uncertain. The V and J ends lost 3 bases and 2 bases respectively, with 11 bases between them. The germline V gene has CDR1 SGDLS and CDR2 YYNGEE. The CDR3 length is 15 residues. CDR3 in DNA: TGTGCCAGCAGCGGTGGAACAGTCAACACCGGGGAGCTGTTTTTT. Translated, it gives CASSGGTVNTGELFF.

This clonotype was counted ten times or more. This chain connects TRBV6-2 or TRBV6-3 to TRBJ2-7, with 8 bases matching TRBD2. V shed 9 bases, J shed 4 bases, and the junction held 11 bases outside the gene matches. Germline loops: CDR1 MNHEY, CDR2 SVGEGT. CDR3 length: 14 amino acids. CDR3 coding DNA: TGTGCCAGTAGGCTAGCGGGCCTCTCATACGAGCAGTACTTC. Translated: CASRLAGLSYEQYF.

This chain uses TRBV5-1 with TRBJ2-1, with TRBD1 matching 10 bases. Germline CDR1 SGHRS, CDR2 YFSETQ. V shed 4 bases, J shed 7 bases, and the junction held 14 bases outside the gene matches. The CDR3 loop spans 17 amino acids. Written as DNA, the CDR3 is TGCGCCAGCAGCGTAAAGGAAGGACAGGGGGTAAGAAATGAGCAGTTCTTC. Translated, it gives CASSVKEGQGVRNEQFF. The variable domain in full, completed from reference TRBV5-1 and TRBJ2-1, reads KAGVTQTPRYLIKTRGQQVTLSCSPISGHRSVSWYQQTPGQGLQFLFEYFSETQRNKGNFPGRFSGRQFSNSRSEMNVSTLELGDSALYLCASSVKEGQGVRNEQFFGPGTRLTVL.

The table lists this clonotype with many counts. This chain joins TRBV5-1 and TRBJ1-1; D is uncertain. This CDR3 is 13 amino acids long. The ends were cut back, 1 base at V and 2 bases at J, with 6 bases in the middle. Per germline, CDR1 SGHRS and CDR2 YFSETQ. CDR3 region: CASSLTLNTEAFF. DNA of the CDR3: TGCGCCAGCAGCTTGACCCTAAACACTGAAGCTTTCTTT.

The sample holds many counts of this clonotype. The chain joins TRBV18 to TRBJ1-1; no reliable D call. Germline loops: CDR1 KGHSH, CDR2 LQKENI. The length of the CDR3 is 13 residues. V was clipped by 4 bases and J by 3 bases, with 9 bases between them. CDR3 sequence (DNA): TGTGCCAGCTCACATGGCGGGGACACTGAAGCTTTCTTT. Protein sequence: CASSHGGDTEAFF. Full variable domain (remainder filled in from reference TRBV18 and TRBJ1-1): NAGVMQNPRHLVRRRGQEARLRCSPMKGHSHVYWYRQLPEEGLKFMVYLQKENIIDESGMPKERFSAEFPKEGPSILRIQQVVRGDSAAYFCASSHGGDTEAFFGQGTRLTVV.

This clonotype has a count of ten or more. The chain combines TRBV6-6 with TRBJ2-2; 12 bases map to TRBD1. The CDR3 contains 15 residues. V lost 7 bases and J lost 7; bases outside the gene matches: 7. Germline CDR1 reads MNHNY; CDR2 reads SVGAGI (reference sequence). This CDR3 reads CASNWDRGLSGELFF. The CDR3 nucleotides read TGTGCCAGCAATTGGGACAGGGGGCTGAGCGGGGAGCTGTTTTTT.

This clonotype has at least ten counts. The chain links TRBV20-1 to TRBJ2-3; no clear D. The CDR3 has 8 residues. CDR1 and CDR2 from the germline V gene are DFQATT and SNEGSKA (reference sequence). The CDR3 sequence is CGIDTQYF. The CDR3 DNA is TGCGGCATAGATACGCAGTATTTT.

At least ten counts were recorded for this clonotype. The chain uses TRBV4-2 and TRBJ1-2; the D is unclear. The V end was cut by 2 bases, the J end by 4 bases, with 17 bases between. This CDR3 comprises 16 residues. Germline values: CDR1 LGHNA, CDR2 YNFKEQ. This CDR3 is CASSQSSRSLGYGYTF. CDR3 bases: TGTGCCAGCAGCCAAAGCTCCCGTTCCTTGGGCTATGGCTACACCTTC.

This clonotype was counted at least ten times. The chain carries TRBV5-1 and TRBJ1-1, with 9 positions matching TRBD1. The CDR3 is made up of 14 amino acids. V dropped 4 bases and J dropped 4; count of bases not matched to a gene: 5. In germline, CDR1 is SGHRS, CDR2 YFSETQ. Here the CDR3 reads CASSGGQGGTEAFF. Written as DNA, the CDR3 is TGCGCCAGCAGCGGGGGACAGGGAGGCACTGAAGCTTTCTTT.

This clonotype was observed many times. The DNA for the CDR3 is TGCAGTGCTGGACAGGGTCACCAAGAGACCCAGTACTTC. Its translation: CSAGQGHQETQYF. This chain joins TRBV20-1 and TRBJ2-5; 8 nucleotides agree with TRBD1. V trimming: 5 bases; J trimming: 0 bases; junction bases outside the gene matches: 2. Germline CDR1 DFQATT, CDR2 SNEGSKA (reference sequence). This CDR3 spans 13 amino acids.

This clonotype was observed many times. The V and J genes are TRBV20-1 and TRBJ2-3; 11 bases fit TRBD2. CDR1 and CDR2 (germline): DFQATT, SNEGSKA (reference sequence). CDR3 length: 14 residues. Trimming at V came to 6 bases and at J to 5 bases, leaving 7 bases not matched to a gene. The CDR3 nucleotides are TGCAGTGCGAGACTAGCGGGGAGTGGAGATACGCAGTATTTT. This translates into CSARLAGSGDTQYF.

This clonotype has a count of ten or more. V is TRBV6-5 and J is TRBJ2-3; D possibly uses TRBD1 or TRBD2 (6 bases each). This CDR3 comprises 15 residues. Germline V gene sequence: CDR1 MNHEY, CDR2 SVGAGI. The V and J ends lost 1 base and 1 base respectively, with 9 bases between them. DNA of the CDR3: TGTGCCAGCAGTTACTTAAGGGGGGGCACAGATACGCAGTATTTT. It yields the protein CASSYLRGGTDTQYF.

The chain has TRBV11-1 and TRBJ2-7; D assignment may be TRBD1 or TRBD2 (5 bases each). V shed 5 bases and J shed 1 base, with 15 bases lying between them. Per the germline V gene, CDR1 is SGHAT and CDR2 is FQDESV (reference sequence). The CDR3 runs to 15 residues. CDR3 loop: CASSHGRDGSYEQYF. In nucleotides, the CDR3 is TGTGCCAGCAGCCATGGCCGGGACGGATCCTACGAGCAGTACTTC.

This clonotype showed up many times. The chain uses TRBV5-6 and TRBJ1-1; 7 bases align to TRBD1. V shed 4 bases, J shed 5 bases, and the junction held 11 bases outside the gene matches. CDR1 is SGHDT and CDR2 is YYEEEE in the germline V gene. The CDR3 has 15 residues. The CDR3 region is CASSPRLGGATEAFF. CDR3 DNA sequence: TGTGCCAGCAGCCCGAGATTAGGGGGCGCAACTGAAGCTTTCTTT.

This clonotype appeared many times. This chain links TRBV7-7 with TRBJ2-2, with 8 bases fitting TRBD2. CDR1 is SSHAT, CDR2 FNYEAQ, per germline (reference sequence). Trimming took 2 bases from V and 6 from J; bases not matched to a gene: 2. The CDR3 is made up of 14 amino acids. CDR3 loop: CASSLSGGAGELFF. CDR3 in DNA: TGTGCCAGCAGCTTATCCGGGGGGGCCGGGGAGCTGTTTTTT.

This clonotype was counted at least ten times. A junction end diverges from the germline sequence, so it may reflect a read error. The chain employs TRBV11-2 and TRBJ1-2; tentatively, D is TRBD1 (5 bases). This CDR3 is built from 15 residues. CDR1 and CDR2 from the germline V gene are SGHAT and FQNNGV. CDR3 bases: TGTGCCAGCAGCCTAGAGGGGCATCTCACCCGTGGCTACACCTTC. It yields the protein CASSLEGHLTRGYTF.

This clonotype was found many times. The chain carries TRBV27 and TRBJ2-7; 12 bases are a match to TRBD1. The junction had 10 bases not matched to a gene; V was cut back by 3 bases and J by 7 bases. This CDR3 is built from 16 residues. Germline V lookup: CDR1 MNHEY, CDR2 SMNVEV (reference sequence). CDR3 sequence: CASSFWGGQGAGEQYF. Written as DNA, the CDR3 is TGTGCCAGCAGTTTTTGGGGGGGACAGGGGGCGGGTGAGCAGTACTTC.